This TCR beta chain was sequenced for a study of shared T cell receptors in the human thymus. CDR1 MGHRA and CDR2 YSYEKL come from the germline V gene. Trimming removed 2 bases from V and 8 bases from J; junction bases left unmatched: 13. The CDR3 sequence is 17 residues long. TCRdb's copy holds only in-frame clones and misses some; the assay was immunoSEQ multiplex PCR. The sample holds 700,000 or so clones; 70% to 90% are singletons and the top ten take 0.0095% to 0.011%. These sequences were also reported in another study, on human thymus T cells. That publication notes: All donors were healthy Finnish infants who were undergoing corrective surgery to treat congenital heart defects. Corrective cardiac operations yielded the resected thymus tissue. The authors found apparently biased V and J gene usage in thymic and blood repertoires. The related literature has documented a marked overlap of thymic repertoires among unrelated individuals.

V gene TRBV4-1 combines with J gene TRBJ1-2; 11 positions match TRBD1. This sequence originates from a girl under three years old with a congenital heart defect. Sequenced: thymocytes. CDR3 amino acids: CASSQRTGGSQWLGYTF. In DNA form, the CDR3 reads TGCGCCAGCAGCCAACGGACAGGGGGCTCCCAATGGCTGGGCTACACCTTC.